These 30 T cell receptor beta chains share one sample of origin, sequenced in a study of shared clonotypes between healthy human individuals. Measured with immunoSEQ multiplex PCR; TCRdb has only the in-frame clones, and not every one. The sample holds roughly 400,000 clones, about 96% seen once. Material: memory CD8+ T cells sorted from blood. The subset denotes: CD45RO+ cells pooled with CCR7-negative TemRA cells. The receptors here all came from a man younger than 45 in good health.

The rearrangement links TRBV11-2 to TRBJ1-5; 7 nucleotides agree with TRBD1. V trimming: 5 bases; J trimming: 6 bases; junction bases outside the gene matches: 13. The CDR3 runs to 16 residues. Germline CDR1 SGHAT, CDR2 FQNNGV. The CDR3: CASSDLRGRGGQPQHF. The CDR3 DNA is TGTGCCAGCAGCGACTTAAGGGGGCGCGGTGGTCAGCCCCAGCATTTT.

The gene calls are TRBV11-2 and TRBJ2-7, with D possibly being TRBD1 (5 bases). The germline CDR1 and CDR2 sequences are SGHAT and FQNNGV. CDR3 size: 15 residues. The V and J ends lost 1 base and 3 bases respectively, with 13 bases between them. CDR3 residues: CASSLAGQVFYEQYF. As DNA, the CDR3 is TGTGCCAGCAGCTTAGCAGGGCAGGTTTTCTACGAGCAGTACTTC.

As for this clone: Other DNA sequences in this sample translate to the same CDR3. The chain links TRBV30 to TRBJ2-5; weak D call: TRBD1 (6 bases). This CDR3 is 11 amino acids long. V gave up 0 bases and J gave up 7 bases, with 6 bases separating them. Germline lookup yields CDR1 GTSNPN and CDR2 SVGIG (reference sequence). The CDR3 coding sequence is TGTGCCTGGAGTGTAGGGGGGACCCAGTACTTC. This encodes CAWSVGGTQYF.

The V and J genes are TRBV28 and TRBJ2-7; the D gene is possibly TRBD1 (5 bases). This CDR3 contains 13 residues. The ends were cut back, 7 bases at V and 0 bases at J, with 10 bases in the middle. Germline lookup yields CDR1 MDHEN and CDR2 SYDVKM. The CDR3 coding sequence is TGTGCCAGCACTTCACAGGTCTCCTACGAGCAGTACTTC. Amino acid sequence: CASTSQVSYEQYF.

This clone was recorded only once. The chain has TRBV30 and TRBJ1-2; 12 bases fit TRBD1. CDR1 GTSNPN and CDR2 SVGIG come from the germline V gene (reference sequence). This CDR3 is 16 amino acids long. The junction had 9 bases not matched to a gene; V was cut back by 3 bases and J by 4 bases. The CDR3 reads CAWSHTGTGGVYGYTF. The CDR3, as DNA: TGTGCCTGGAGCCACACCGGGACAGGGGGCGTCTATGGCTACACCTTC.

The chain carries TRBV5-1 and TRBJ2-1; D possibly corresponds to TRBD2 (6 bases). Between the trimmed V and J ends, which lost 5 bases and 9 bases, there was a span of 21 bases. The CDR3 contains 15 residues. Per the germline V gene, CDR1 is SGHRS and CDR2 is YFSETQ. CDR3 bases: TGCGCCAGCAGTCGGGACTCTACTCCTCCCGTTGAGCAGTTCTTC. Its protein product is CASSRDSTPPVEQFF. The full variable domain, in which reference TRBV5-1 and TRBJ2-1 provide the parts outside the CDR3, is KAGVTQTPRYLIKTRGQQVTLSCSPISGHRSVSWYQQTPGQGLQFLFEYFSETQRNKGNFPGRFSGRQFSNSRSEMNVSTLELGDSALYLCASSRDSTPPVEQFFGPGTRLTVL.

The chain joins TRBV14 to TRBJ2-7; D remains ambiguous. From germline, CDR1 is SGHDN and CDR2 FVKESK. The CDR3 spans 13 residues. V was shortened by 1 base and J by 2 bases, with 6 bases between the two germline ends. Here the CDR3 reads CASSQGQTYEQYF. The DNA for the CDR3 is TGTGCCAGCAGCCAAGGGCAGACCTACGAGCAGTACTTC.

Details on this clone: This same CDR3 is encoded by further DNA sequences in the sample. The CDR3 here is CASSPRISASGADTQYF. The CDR3 bases are TGTGCCAGCTCACCACGTATTTCTGCTAGCGGGGCAGATACGCAGTATTTT. This rearrangement joins TRBV18 to TRBJ2-3; 9 bases agree with TRBD2. J lost 4 bases, V lost 1 base, and 9 bases had no gene match. Germline values: CDR1 KGHSH, CDR2 LQKENI. The CDR3 covers 17 residues.

The rearrangement joins TRBV5-6 to TRBJ2-7, with 8 bases fitting TRBD2. Trimming cost V 4 bases and J 2 bases; bases outside gene matches: 5. The germline gives CDR1 SGHDT, CDR2 YYEEEE. The CDR3 has 14 residues. The CDR3 spells CASSRIAGPYEQYF. CDR3 in DNA: TGTGCCAGCAGCCGAATAGCGGGACCCTACGAGCAGTACTTC.

In this sample, this clone turned up once. This chain connects TRBV19 to TRBJ2-4, with 9 bases that match TRBD1. This CDR3 is 16 amino acids long. Germline CDR1 and CDR2: LNHDA and SQIVND (reference sequence). The V and J ends lost 4 bases and 6 bases, in that order; junction bases with no gene match: 10. The CDR3 is CASSSLGGTGINIQYF. CDR3 nucleotide sequence: TGTGCCAGTAGTAGTCTTGGTGGGACAGGGATAAACATTCAGTACTTC.

This clone was found once. The V call is TRBV12-1, the J call TRBJ2-1; the D call of TRBD2 is as the table states it, not checked on the DNA. TRBV12-1 is designated a pseudogene. The CDR3 spans 23 residues. CDR3 in amino acids: CASSLRTSGRTRTITASYNEQFF. CDR3 DNA sequence: TGTGCCAGCAGCTTGCGGACTAGCGGGAGGACACGAACCATTACAGCTTCCTACAATGAGCAGTTCTTC.

The chain couples TRBV2 to TRBJ2-4; D is unresolved. The CDR3 is made up of 15 amino acids. With 4 bases removed from V and 2 bases from J, the gap between germline ends came to 12 bases. The germline CDR1 and CDR2 sequences are SNHLY and FYNNEI. The CDR3 DNA reads as TGTGCCAGCAGTGGGGCCTCGAATACCAAAAACATTCAGTACTTC. Protein product: CASSGASNTKNIQYF.

Here the CDR3 reads CSAFDNEQFF. CDR3 sequence (DNA): TGCAGTGCCTTTGACAATGAGCAGTTCTTC. The chain joins TRBV20-1 to TRBJ2-1; D gene ambiguous. Germline V lookup: CDR1 DFQATT, CDR2 SNEGSKA (reference sequence). V gave up 6 bases and J gave up 5 bases, with 5 bases separating them. CDR3 length: 10 amino acids.

The sample holds one count of this clone. The rearrangement links TRBV2 to TRBJ1-3, with a tentative D call TRBD1 (5 bases). The CDR3 loop spans 15 amino acids. CDR1 SNHLY and CDR2 FYNNEI come from the germline V gene. Trimming removed 6 bases at V and 3 bases at J, with 15 bases between. The CDR3 region has the DNA TGTGCCAGCAGGGCCGGGACGGGGGTTGGAAACACCATATATTTT. Translation: CASRAGTGVGNTIYF.

The chain carries TRBV6-1 and TRBJ2-3, with D unresolved. The V end lost 6 bases, the J end lost 3 bases, and 10 bases lay between the germline ends. Looked up from germline, CDR1 is MNHNS and CDR2 is SASEGT. CDR3 size: 13 residues. CDR3 DNA: TGTGCCAGCAGGACGACTGCTACAGATACGCAGTATTTT. Its protein is CASRTTATDTQYF.

In its sample, this clone was seen once. At the DNA level, this CDR3 is encoded by other sequences in the same sample as well. The chain carries TRBV7-9 and TRBJ2-7; a possible D gene is TRBD2 (5 bases). V gave up 1 base and J gave up 3 bases, with 7 bases separating them. There are 13 residues in the CDR3. The germline V gene has CDR1 SEHNR and CDR2 FQNEAQ (reference sequence). CDR3 in DNA: TGTGCCAGCAGCTTAGTCGGGGACTACGAGCAGTACTTC. Translation gives CASSLVGDYEQYF.

The chain uses TRBV18 and TRBJ2-7, with D possibly being TRBD1 (5 bases). The germline V and J ends were trimmed by 5 bases and 1 base, with 12 bases remaining between them. CDR3 length: 14 amino acids. Germline loops: CDR1 KGHSH, CDR2 LQKENI. The CDR3 DNA follows: TGTGCCAGCTCAACTGACAGAGGTTCCTACGAGCAGTACTTC. This gives the protein CASSTDRGSYEQYF. The full variable domain, in which reference TRBV18 and TRBJ2-7 provide the parts outside the CDR3, is NAGVMQNPRHLVRRRGQEARLRCSPMKGHSHVYWYRQLPEEGLKFMVYLQKENIIDESGMPKERFSAEFPKEGPSILRIQQVVRGDSAAYFCASSTDRGSYEQYFGPGTRLTVT.

The rearrangement joins TRBV29-1 to TRBJ2-7; 8 bases fit TRBD1. J was trimmed by 0 bases and V by 2 bases; bases with no gene match: 15. The CDR3 has 18 residues. Germline V CDR1 and CDR2: SQVTM, ANQGSEA. The CDR3 DNA is TGCAGCGTTGAAACGTCCTTCGGCAGGGGGCCGAGCTCCTACGAGCAGTACTTC. It yields the protein CSVETSFGRGPSSYEQYF.

This chain links TRBV7-6 with TRBJ1-4; 10 nucleotides agree with TRBD1. Germline CDR1 reads SGHVS; CDR2 reads FNYEAQ. The CDR3 has 15 residues. With 4 bases clipped from V and 6 bases from J, the junction kept 5 bases outside the gene matches. This CDR3 is CASSSTGGAYEKLFF. The CDR3 DNA reads TGTGCCAGCAGCTCGACAGGGGGCGCTTATGAAAAACTGTTTTTT. The full variable domain, in which reference TRBV7-6 and TRBJ1-4 provide the parts outside the CDR3, is GAGVSQSPRYKVTKRGQDVALRCDPISGHVSLYWYRQALGQGPEFLTYFNYEAQQDKSGLPNDRFSAERPEGSISTLTIQRTEQRDSAMYRCASSSTGGAYEKLFFGSGTQLSVL.

This clone appeared once. This rearrangement joins TRBV25-1 to TRBJ2-5, with TRBD1 matching 7 bases. Germline V gene lookup returns CDR1 MGHDK and CDR2 SYGVNS. The CDR3 contains 13 residues. Trimming cost V 3 bases and J 6 bases; bases outside gene matches: 4. DNA of the CDR3: TGTGCCAGCAGTGACAGGGGGAAGAAGACCCAGTACTTC. Translated: CASSDRGKKTQYF. Combining the CDR3 with reference TRBV25-1 and TRBJ2-5 gives the whole variable domain EADIYQTPRYLVIGTGKKITLECSQTMGHDKMYWYQQDPGMELHLIHYSYGVNSTEKGDLSSESTVSRIRTEHFPLTLESARPSHTSQYLCASSDRGKKTQYFGPGTRLLVL.

The genes are TRBV25-1 and TRBJ2-2; TRBD1 matches 7 bases. The junction had 4 bases not matched to a gene; V was cut back by 2 bases and J by 4 bases. The CDR3 loop spans 15 amino acids. Germline CDR1 and CDR2: MGHDK and SYGVNS. CDR3 DNA sequence: TGTGCCAGCAGTGAACTCGACAGGGCCACCGGGGAGCTGTTTTTT. Encoded protein: CASSELDRATGELFF.

The chain uses TRBV28 and TRBJ1-2; D gene uncertain. Between the trimmed V and J ends, which lost 4 bases and 5 bases, there was a span of 23 bases. Germline V CDR1 and CDR2: MDHEN, SYDVKM. CDR3 size: 17 residues. The CDR3 DNA reads as TGTGCCAGCAGTTATCTATTACGGACTGAAACTTTTTATGGCTACACCTTC. It yields the protein CASSYLLRTETFYGYTF.

The chain links TRBV9 to TRBJ2-1; weak D call: TRBD1 (5 bases). This CDR3 is built from 14 residues. V lost 4 bases to trimming and J lost 1 base, with 9 bases between them. In germline, CDR1 is SGDLS, CDR2 YYNGEE. CDR3 sequence reads: CASSPPGSYNEQFF. CDR3 nucleotide sequence: TGTGCCAGCAGCCCGCCAGGGTCCTACAATGAGCAGTTCTTC.

Details on this clone: Other DNA sequences in this sample translate to the same CDR3. The chain employs TRBV9 and TRBJ2-7; TRBD2 agrees at 11 bases. After removal of 3 bases from V and 4 bases from J, the junction contained 6 bases not matched to a gene. Germline V lookup: CDR1 SGDLS, CDR2 YYNGEE. There are 15 residues in the CDR3. In DNA form, the CDR3 reads TGTGCCAGCAGCGCCACTAGCGGGAGAGGGTACGAGCAGTACTTC. Translated: CASSATSGRGYEQYF.

The chain uses TRBV19 and TRBJ2-3; D is undetermined. Trimming pared 4 bases from V and 0 bases from J, leaving 8 bases between. CDR3 length equals 14 residues. From germline, CDR1 is LNHDA and CDR2 SQIVND (reference sequence). The CDR3 bases are TGTGCCAGTAGTACTATATCTAGCACAGATACGCAGTATTTT. Residues: CASSTISSTDTQYF.

This rearrangement joins TRBV10-3 to TRBJ1-1; TRBD1 aligns across 7 bases. CDR1 ENHRY and CDR2 SYGVKD come from the germline V gene. V dropped 5 bases and J dropped 3; count of bases not matched to a gene: 6. This CDR3 is built from 14 residues. The CDR3: CAISPDRNYTEAFF. DNA for the CDR3: TGTGCCATCAGTCCGGACAGGAATTACACTGAAGCTTTCTTT.

The chain recombines TRBV4-1 with TRBJ2-1; D gene ambiguous. Germline V gene lookup returns CDR1 MGHRA and CDR2 YSYEKL. This CDR3 is 18 amino acids long. V gave up 2 bases and J gave up 2 bases, with 19 bases separating them. The CDR3 region has the DNA TGCGCCAGCAGCCAAAATTACCTCTCGCGCCAAGCCTACAATGAGCAGTTCTTC. Translating gives CASSQNYLSRQAYNEQFF.

The chain has TRBV27 and TRBJ2-3; no clear D gene. V lost 5 bases and J lost 2, with 11 bases in between. The CDR3 spans 14 residues. The germline V gene has CDR1 MNHEY and CDR2 SMNVEV (reference sequence). The CDR3 here is CASSPPAFTDTQYF. The CDR3 DNA reads TGTGCCAGCAGTCCCCCCGCCTTCACAGATACGCAGTATTTT.

The V and J genes are TRBV20-1 and TRBJ2-7; no firm D call. The CDR3 consists of 10 residues. The V and J ends lost 4 bases and 2 bases respectively, with 3 bases between them. CDR1 and CDR2 from the germline V gene are DFQATT and SNEGSKA (reference sequence). The DNA of the CDR3 is TGCAGTGCTACCACCTACGAGCAGTACTTC. This translates into CSATTYEQYF.

As concerns this clone: This sample also contains other DNA sequences that code for the same CDR3. This chain uses TRBV5-1 with TRBJ2-5; the D gene could be TRBD1 or TRBD2 (6 bases each). The V gene lost 4 bases and the J gene lost 5 bases, with 24 bases spanning the gap. Germline lookup yields CDR1 SGHRS and CDR2 YFSETQ. The CDR3 has 17 residues. CDR3 protein: CASSSYVGGIEGETQYF. The CDR3 region has the DNA TGCGCCAGCAGCAGCTATGTGGGGGGCATTGAGGGGGAGACCCAGTACTTC.